This TCR beta chain was identified during a study of shared clonotypes between healthy human individuals. CDR3 size: 16 residues. The trim removed 6 bases at V and 3 bases at J, leaving 9 bases unmatched. CDR1 is MNHEY, CDR2 SMNVEV, per germline (reference sequence). Genomic DNA of every subset was divided equally among multiple immunoSEQ plates. Repertoires were generated with immunoSEQ multiplex PCR, while TCRdb's copy carries only in-frame clones and drops some. The repertoire consists of 600,000 to 700,000 clones, with around three quarters occurring once and the leading ten covering 1.5% to 2%. Donors comprised only Caucasian adults living in Nashville, Tennessee. This clone was observed a handful of times.

Material: memory CD4+ T cells sorted from blood. Specified subset: CD45RA-negative fraction. This clonotype originated in a woman aged 25 to 39 in good health. This sequence joins TRBV27 and TRBJ2-3; 10 bases match TRBD2. CDR3 bases: TGTGCCAGCAGAGATTATAGCGGGAGGAGGACAGATACGCAGTATTTT. It encodes CASRDYSGRRTDTQYF.